The entry below gives a single TCR beta chain sequence along with its context. This specimen comes from a study of blood T cell repertoires in COVID-19. The table came from immunoSEQ multiplex PCR; TCRdb's copy has only in-frame clones and leaves some out. The sample yields some 80,000 clones, around 80% seen once. V lost 6 bases to trimming and J lost 1 base, with 15 bases between them. Germline-derived CDR1 and CDR2 are KGHSH and LQKENI. This CDR3 is built from 16 residues. The receptor's source is a human donor in a cohort sampled during active COVID-19. This chain links TRBV18 with TRBJ2-2; possibly TRBD1 for D (5 bases). The sequenced material came from peripheral blood. In nucleotides, the CDR3 is TGTGCCAGCTCCCCAACAGGAAAGGTGAACACCGGGGAGCTGTTTTTT. This codes for CASSPTGKVNTGELFF.